The 19 T cell receptor beta chains below all came from one sample that was sequenced in a study of shared clonotypes between healthy human individuals. Only CD45RO-negative cells positively selected for CCR7 counted as naive CD8 cells, so terminally differentiated effector memory CD45RA+ cells were excluded. Sequencing was performed with immunoSEQ multiplex PCR; in TCRdb, only in-frame clones are kept and a portion is missing. Of over 750,000 clones listed, just over 95% were seen once; the top ten hold less than 0.25%. Sequenced sample: naive CD8+ T cells sorted from blood. These receptors all come from a man aged 30-40 years in good health.

The chain is built from TRBV7-3 and TRBJ2-7; D remains ambiguous. The CDR3 length is 13 residues. Trimming cost V 2 bases and J 5 bases, with 10 bases left between them. Germline V lookup: CDR1 SGHTA, CDR2 FQGTGA. The CDR3 DNA sequence: TGTGCCAGCAGCTTACCTGGACGTCACGAGCAGTACTTC. This sequence encodes CASSLPGRHEQYF.

The rearrangement links TRBV6-1 to TRBJ1-4; no firm D call. The CDR3 has 15 residues. The V gene lost 2 bases and the J gene lost 5 bases, with 12 bases spanning the gap. CDR1 is MNHNS and CDR2 is SASEGT in the germline V gene. CDR3 loop: CASSERGSQNEKLFF. CDR3 nucleotides: TGTGCCAGCAGTGAACGGGGTAGTCAAAATGAAAAACTGTTTTTT.

The V gene is TRBV29-1, the J gene TRBJ2-7; tentatively, D is TRBD1 (7 bases). This CDR3 region has 13 residues. The V end was cut by 6 bases, the J end by 0 bases, with 12 bases between. CDR1 and CDR2 (germline): SQVTM, ANQGSEA. CDR3: CSVGGDSSYEQYF. The CDR3 coding sequence is TGCAGCGTCGGAGGGGACAGCTCCTACGAGCAGTACTTC.

This clone occurred once. The chain combines TRBV27 with TRBJ2-5; D ambiguous. V gave up 4 bases and J gave up 3 bases, with 12 bases separating them. There are 14 residues in the CDR3. Germline CDR1 and CDR2: MNHEY and SMNVEV (reference sequence). The CDR3 here is CASSSIGGEETQYF. The CDR3 nucleotides are TGTGCCAGCAGTTCGATAGGCGGAGAAGAGACCCAGTACTTC.

The chain couples TRBV7-9 to TRBJ1-1, with TRBD1 matching over 9 bases. From germline, CDR1 is SEHNR and CDR2 FQNEAQ (reference sequence). V lost 1 base to trimming and J lost 9 bases; unmatched junction nucleotides: 21. The length of the CDR3 is 19 residues. CDR3 loop: CASSLDPPGQGHLGLQAFF. The CDR3 nucleotides are TGTGCCAGCAGCTTAGATCCTCCGGGACAGGGACATTTAGGATTGCAAGCTTTCTTT.

V and J are TRBV4-1 and TRBJ2-5; a possible D gene is TRBD2 (5 bases). Germline loops: CDR1 MGHRA, CDR2 YSYEKL. Trimming removed 2 bases from V and 5 bases from J, with 12 bases in between. This CDR3 has 14 amino acids. The CDR3 sequence is CASSQNDGVETQYF. The CDR3 DNA reads as TGCGCCAGCAGCCAAAACGACGGGGTGGAGACCCAGTACTTC.

The chain employs TRBV7-7 and TRBJ2-2, with D tentatively TRBD1 or TRBD2 (5 bases each). The CDR3 consists of 15 residues. Per the germline V gene, CDR1 is SSHAT and CDR2 is FNYEAQ (reference sequence). Trimming took 4 bases from V and 2 from J, leaving 11 bases between them. CDR3: CASSYSRDNTGELFF. CDR3 in DNA: TGTGCCAGCAGCTATAGCAGGGACAACACCGGGGAGCTGTTTTTT. Full variable domain (rest looked up from reference TRBV7-7 and TRBJ2-2): GAGVSQSPRYKVTKRGQDVTLRCDPISSHATLYWYQQALGQGPEFLTYFNYEAQPDKSGLPSDRFSAERPEGSISTLTIQRTEQRDSAMYRCASSYSRDNTGELFFGEGSRLTVL.

This rearrangement joins TRBV19 to TRBJ2-1; 8 bases agree with TRBD2. V gave up 3 bases and J gave up 3 bases; unmatched junction bases: 7. Germline CDR1 is LNHDA and CDR2 is SQIVND (reference sequence). CDR3 length equals 16 residues. CDR3 residues: CASSMASGRSYNEQFF. The DNA for the CDR3 is TGTGCCAGTAGTATGGCCAGCGGGAGAAGCTACAATGAGCAGTTCTTC.

Remarks on this clone: Additional DNA sequences in this sample encode the identical CDR3. This sequence joins TRBV11-2 and TRBJ2-7, with D unresolved. The V gene lost 1 base and the J gene lost 2 bases, with 9 bases spanning the gap. CDR3 length: 14 residues. Germline CDR1 and CDR2: SGHAT and FQNNGV. The CDR3 nucleotides are TGTGCCAGCAGCTTAGGCAAGGGCACCTACGAGCAGTACTTC. This translates into CASSLGKGTYEQYF.

The V and J genes are TRBV7-2 and TRBJ2-7; D unresolved. Germline V gene data show CDR1 as SGHTA and CDR2 as FQGNSA. This CDR3 has 14 residues. V lost 5 bases, J lost 3 bases, and 14 bases lay in between. CDR3 sequence: CASSPPPHFYEQYF. As DNA, the CDR3 is TGTGCCAGCAGCCCGCCCCCGCACTTCTACGAGCAGTACTTC.

This chain connects TRBV6-5 to TRBJ2-5; D call uncertain. With 0 bases removed from V and 10 bases from J, the gap between germline ends came to 15 bases. Germline assignment: CDR1 MNHEY and CDR2 SVGAGI. The CDR3 length is 14 residues. The CDR3 DNA follows: TGTGCCAGCAGTTACTCCCCCGCAGACTCTCACCAGTACTTC. Protein sequence: CASSYSPADSHQYF.

The J gene is TRBJ2-1, the V gene TRBV11-3; maybe TRBD1 (5 bases). CDR3 length: 15 residues. In germline, CDR1 is SGHNT, CDR2 YENEEA. V was trimmed by 0 bases and J by 6 bases, leaving 12 bases between them. In DNA, the CDR3 is TGTGCCAGCAGCTTAGAAGGGCAGGGTTTCAATGAGCAGTTCTTC. Protein: CASSLEGQGFNEQFF.

The chain joins TRBV7-9 to TRBJ1-4; D is undetermined. The ends were cut back, 5 bases at V and 8 bases at J, with 21 bases in the middle. Germline V gene lookup returns CDR1 SEHNR and CDR2 FQNEAQ (reference sequence). The CDR3 is 16 residues long. In DNA, the CDR3 is TGTGCCAGCAGCCACAACAGAGCCGTGTCAGAAGAAAAACTGTTTTTT. Translated: CASSHNRAVSEEKLFF.

The rearrangement joins TRBV2 to TRBJ2-4; D is unclear. V was shortened by 8 bases and J by 0 bases, with 8 bases between the two germline ends. The CDR3 contains 13 residues. Germline V gene data show CDR1 as SNHLY and CDR2 as FYNNEI. CDR3 sequence (DNA): TGTGCCAGCGTGGGGTCAGCCAAAAACATTCAGTACTTC. As protein: CASVGSAKNIQYF. Based on the CDR3 plus reference TRBV2 and TRBJ2-4, the full variable domain is EPEVTQTPSHQVTQMGQEVILRCVPISNHLYFYWYRQILGQKVEFLVSFYNNEISEKSEIFDDQFSVERPDGSNFTLKIRSTKLEDSAMYFCASVGSAKNIQYFGAGTRLSVL.

The chain employs TRBV19 and TRBJ2-7; the D is unclear. Germline V gene data show CDR1 as LNHDA and CDR2 as SQIVND (reference sequence). The V end was cut by 5 bases, the J end by 2 bases, with 13 bases between. CDR3 length equals 14 residues. The CDR3 reads CASSPPGRAYEQYF. The CDR3 DNA is TGTGCCAGTAGTCCTCCCGGCAGAGCCTACGAGCAGTACTTC.

The DNA for the CDR3 is TGTGCCAGCATGACTAGCGGGAGCGATGAGCAGTTCTTC. This sequence encodes CASMTSGSDEQFF. The rearrangement joins TRBV6-1 to TRBJ2-1; 12 nucleotides align to TRBD2. The germline gives CDR1 MNHNS, CDR2 SASEGT. Unmatched junction bases numbered 3, after V lost 7 bases and J lost 8 bases. CDR3 length: 13 amino acids.

V gene TRBV7-8 combines with J gene TRBJ1-5; D gene uncertain. Germline V gives CDR1 SGHVS, CDR2 FQNEAQ. V was pared by 7 bases and J by 5 bases, with 12 bases between. The CDR3 loop spans 13 amino acids. The CDR3 region has the DNA TGTGCCAGCAACGACCGCATCGATCAGCCCCAGCATTTT. Its protein is CASNDRIDQPQHF.

The rearrangement links TRBV7-9 to TRBJ2-5, with D maybe TRBD2 (6 bases). Germline V gene sequence: CDR1 SEHNR, CDR2 FQNEAQ (reference sequence). Deletions cut 5 bases from V and 3 bases from J, with 19 bases between. The CDR3 covers 16 residues. CDR3 in amino acids: CASSPAGQDDEETQYF. The CDR3 DNA sequence: TGTGCCAGCAGCCCCGCGGGGCAGGATGACGAAGAGACCCAGTACTTC.

J is TRBJ2-3 and V is TRBV27; D gene ambiguous. In germline, CDR1 is MNHEY, CDR2 SMNVEV (reference sequence). This CDR3 is built from 14 residues. Trimming left V 2 bases short and J 4 bases short, with 10 bases between. CDR3 in amino acids: CASSLMATADTQYF. The DNA of the CDR3 is TGTGCCAGCAGTTTAATGGCCACGGCAGATACGCAGTATTTT.